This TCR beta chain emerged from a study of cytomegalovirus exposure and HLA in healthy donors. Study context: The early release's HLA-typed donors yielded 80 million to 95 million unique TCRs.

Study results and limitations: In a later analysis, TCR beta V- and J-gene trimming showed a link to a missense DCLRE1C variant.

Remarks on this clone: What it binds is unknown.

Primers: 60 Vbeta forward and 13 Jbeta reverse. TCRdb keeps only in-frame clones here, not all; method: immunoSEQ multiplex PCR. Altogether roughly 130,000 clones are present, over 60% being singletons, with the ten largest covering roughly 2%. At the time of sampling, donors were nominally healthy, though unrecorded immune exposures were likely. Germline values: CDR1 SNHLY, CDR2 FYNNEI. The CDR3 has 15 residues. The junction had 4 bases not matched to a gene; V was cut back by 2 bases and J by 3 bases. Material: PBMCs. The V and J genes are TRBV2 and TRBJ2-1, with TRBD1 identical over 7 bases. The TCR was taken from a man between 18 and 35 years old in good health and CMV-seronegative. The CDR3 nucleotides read TGTGCCAGCAGTGAATTGGACAGGCTCTACAATGAGCAGTTCTTC. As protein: CASSELDRLYNEQFF.